What follows is one T cell receptor (beta chain) and its context. These data originate in a study of PD-1 blockade in classical Hodgkin lymphoma. Time point meaning: cycle 4 day 1 (C4D1), after more than 5 weeks of nivolumab. Brentuximab vedotin exposure varied among the patients, all of whom had relapsed after autologous stem cell transplantation. The data were produced by immunoSEQ multiplex PCR, yet TCRdb's version contains in-frame clones alone and is incomplete. The table has about 85,000 clones, 75% to 95% seen once. The ends were cut back, 4 bases at V and 2 bases at J, with 15 bases in the middle. The CDR3 covers 15 residues. CDR1 is SGHTS and CDR2 is YDEGEE in the germline V gene.

The origin of this receptor is a human donor with classical Hodgkin lymphoma. The rearrangement joins TRBV5-8 to TRBJ1-2, with TRBD1 as a possible D gene (6 bases). This specimen consisted of peripheral blood mononuclear cells (PBMCs), obtained before the fourth cycle of nivolumab. Here the CDR3 DNA reads TGTGCCAGCAGCGAGTGGTATGGGGGCAACTATGGCTACACCTTC. Translated, it gives CASSEWYGGNYGYTF.